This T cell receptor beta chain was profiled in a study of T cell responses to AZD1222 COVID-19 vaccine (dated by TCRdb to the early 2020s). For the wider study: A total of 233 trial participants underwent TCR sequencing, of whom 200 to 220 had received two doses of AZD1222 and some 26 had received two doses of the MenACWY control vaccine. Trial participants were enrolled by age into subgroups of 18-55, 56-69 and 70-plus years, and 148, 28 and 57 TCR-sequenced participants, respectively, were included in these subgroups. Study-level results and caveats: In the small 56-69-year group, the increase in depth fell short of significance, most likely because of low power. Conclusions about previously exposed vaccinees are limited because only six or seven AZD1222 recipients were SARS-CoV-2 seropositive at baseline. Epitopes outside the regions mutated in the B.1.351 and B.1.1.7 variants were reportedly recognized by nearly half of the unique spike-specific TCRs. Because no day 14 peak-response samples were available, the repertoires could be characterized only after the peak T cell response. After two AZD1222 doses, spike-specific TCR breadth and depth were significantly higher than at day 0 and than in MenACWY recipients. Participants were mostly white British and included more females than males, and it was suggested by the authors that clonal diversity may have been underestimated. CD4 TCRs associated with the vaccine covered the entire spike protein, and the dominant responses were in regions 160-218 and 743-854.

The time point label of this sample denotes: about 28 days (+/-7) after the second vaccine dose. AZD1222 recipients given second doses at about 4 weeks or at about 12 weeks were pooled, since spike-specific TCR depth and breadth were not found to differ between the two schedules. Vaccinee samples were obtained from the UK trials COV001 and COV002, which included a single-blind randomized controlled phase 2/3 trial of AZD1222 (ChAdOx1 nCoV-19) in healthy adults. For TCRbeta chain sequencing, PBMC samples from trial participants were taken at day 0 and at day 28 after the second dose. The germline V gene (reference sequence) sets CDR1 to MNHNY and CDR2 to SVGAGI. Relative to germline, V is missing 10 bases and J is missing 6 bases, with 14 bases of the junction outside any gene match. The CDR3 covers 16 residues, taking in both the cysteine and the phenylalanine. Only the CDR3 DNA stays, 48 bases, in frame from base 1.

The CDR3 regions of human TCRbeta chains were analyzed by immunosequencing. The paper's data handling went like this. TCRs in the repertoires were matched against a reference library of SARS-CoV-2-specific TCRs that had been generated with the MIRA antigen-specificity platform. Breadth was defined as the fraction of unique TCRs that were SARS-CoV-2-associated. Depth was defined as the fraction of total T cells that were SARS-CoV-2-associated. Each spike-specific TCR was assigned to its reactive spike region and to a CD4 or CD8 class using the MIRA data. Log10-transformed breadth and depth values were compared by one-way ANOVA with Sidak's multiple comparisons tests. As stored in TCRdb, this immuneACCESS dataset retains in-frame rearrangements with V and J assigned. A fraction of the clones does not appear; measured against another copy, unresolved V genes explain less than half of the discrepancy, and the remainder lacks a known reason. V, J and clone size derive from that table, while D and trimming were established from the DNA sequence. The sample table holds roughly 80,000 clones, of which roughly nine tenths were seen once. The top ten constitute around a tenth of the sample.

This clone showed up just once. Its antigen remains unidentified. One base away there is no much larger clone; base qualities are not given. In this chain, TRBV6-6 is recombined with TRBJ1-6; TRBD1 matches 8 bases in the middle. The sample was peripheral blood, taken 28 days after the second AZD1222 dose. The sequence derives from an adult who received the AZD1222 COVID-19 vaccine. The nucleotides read TGTGCCACCAGGATGGGACAGGCCAGCATTAATTCACCCCTCCACTTT. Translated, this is CATRMGQASINSPLHF.